The source of this T cell receptor beta chain is a study of cytomegalovirus exposure and HLA in healthy donors. Study-level points and caveats: Near-uniform donor sequencing depth was presumed by presence/absence analyses.

V lost 5 bases to trimming and J lost 2 bases, with 13 bases between them. The CDR3 is 15 residues long. The germline V gene has CDR1 SGHTA and CDR2 FQGNSA. Researchers ran the PCR with 60 Vbeta and 13 Jbeta primers. As handled by the study authors: Later, an analysis found about 77 million unique TCR beta chains, and around 10 million of these were shared. This table comes from immunoSEQ multiplex PCR, and its TCRdb copy is limited to in-frame clones, with some not included. That table gives V, J and clone size, and the DNA gave D and trimming. This sample has over 100,000 clones; approximately 74% occur once, and the top ten carry under 8.5%. Remarks on this clone: The target antigen is unknown.

Among the donors, all were healthy bone marrow donors. The receptor was derived from a male donor in good health and CMV-seronegative. The sequenced sample consisted of PBMCs. The chain recombines TRBV7-2 with TRBJ1-5; D perhaps matches TRBD1 (6 bases). In nucleotides, the CDR3 is TGTGCCAGCAGCCCCTTTGGGGGCGGCAATCAGCCCCAGCATTTT. It translates to CASSPFGGGNQPQHF.